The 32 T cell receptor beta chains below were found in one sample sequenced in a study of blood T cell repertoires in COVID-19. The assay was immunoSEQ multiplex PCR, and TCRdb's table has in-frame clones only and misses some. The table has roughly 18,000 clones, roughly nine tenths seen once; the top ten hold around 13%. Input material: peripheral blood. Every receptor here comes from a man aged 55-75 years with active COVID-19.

CDR3 sequence reads: CASRRDSTYEQYF. For the CDR3, the DNA is TGTGCCAGCAGGCGGGACAGCACCTACGAGCAGTACTTC. J is TRBJ2-7 and V is TRBV27; TRBD1 might be the D (7 bases). CDR3 length: 13 amino acids. Germline CDR1 MNHEY, CDR2 SMNVEV (reference sequence). V was cut by 6 bases and J by 2 bases, with 11 bases left in between.

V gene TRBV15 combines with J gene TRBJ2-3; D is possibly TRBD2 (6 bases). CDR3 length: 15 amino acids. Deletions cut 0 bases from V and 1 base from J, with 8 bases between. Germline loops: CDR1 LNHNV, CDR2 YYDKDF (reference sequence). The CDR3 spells CATSRDWGGTDTQYF. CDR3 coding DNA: TGTGCCACCAGCAGAGATTGGGGGGGCACAGATACGCAGTATTTT.

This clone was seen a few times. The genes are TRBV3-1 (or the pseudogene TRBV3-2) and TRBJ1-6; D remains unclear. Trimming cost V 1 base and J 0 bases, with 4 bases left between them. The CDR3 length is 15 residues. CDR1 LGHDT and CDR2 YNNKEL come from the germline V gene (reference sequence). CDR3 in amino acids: CASSQGSSYNSPLHF. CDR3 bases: TGTGCCAGCAGCCAAGGGAGCTCCTATAATTCACCCCTCCACTTT.

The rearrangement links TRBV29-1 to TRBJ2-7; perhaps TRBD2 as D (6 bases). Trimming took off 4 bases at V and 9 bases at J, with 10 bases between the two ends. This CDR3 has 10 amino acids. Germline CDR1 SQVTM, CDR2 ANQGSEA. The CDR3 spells CSVVSGGQYF. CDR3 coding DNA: TGCAGCGTTGTTTCCGGGGGGCAGTACTTC.

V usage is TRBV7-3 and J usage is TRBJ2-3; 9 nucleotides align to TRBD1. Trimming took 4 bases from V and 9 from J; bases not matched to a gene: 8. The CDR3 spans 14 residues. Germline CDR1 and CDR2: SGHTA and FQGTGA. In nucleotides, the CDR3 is TGTGCCAGCAGCTCCCCAGGACAGGGGACGACGCAGTATTTT. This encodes CASSSPGQGTTQYF. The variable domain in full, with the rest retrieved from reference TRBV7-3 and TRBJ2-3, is GAGVSQTPSNKVTEKGKYVELRCDPISGHTALYWYRQSLGQGPEFLIYFQGTGAADDSGLPNDRFFAVRPEGSVSTLKIQRTERGDSAVYLCASSSPGQGTTQYFGPGTRLTVL.

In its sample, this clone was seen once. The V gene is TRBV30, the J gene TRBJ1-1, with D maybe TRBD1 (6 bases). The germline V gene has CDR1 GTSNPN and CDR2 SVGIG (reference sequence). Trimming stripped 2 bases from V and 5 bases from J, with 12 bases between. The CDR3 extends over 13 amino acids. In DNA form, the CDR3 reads TGTGCCTGGAGTTCAGGGGATCATACTGAAGCTTTCTTT. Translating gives CAWSSGDHTEAFF.

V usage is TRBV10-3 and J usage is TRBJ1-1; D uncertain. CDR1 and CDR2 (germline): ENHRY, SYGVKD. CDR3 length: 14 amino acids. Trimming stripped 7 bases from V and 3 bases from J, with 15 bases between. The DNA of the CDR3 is TGTGCCATCAATAAACGGGTTTCGGACACTGAAGCTTTCTTT. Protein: CAINKRVSDTEAFF.

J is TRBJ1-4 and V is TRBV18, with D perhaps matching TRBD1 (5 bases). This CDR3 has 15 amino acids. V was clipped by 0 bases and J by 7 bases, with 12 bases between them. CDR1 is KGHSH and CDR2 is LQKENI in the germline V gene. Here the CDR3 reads CASSPPTGLLEKLFF. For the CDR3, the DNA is TGTGCCAGCTCACCACCAACAGGCCTCCTTGAAAAACTGTTTTTT.

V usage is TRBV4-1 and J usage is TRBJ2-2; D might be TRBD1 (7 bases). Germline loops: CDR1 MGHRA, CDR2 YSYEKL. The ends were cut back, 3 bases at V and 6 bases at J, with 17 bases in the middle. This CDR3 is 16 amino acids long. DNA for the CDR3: TGCGCCAGCAGCCAGCAAACAGGGGAGGAGGCCGGGGAGCTGTTTTTT. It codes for CASSQQTGEEAGELFF.

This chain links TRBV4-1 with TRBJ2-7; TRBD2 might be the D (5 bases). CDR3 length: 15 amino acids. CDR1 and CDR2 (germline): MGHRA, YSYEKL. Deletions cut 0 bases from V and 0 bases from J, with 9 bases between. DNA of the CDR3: TGCGCCAGCAGCCAAGATCGGGGTACCTCCTACGAGCAGTACTTC. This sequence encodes CASSQDRGTSYEQYF.

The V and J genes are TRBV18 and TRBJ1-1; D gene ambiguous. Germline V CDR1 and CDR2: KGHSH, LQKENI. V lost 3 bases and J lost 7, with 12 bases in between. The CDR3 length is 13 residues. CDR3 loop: CASSPQPGYEAFF. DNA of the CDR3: TGTGCCAGCTCACCCCAGCCGGGTTATGAAGCTTTCTTT. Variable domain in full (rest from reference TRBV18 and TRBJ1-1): NAGVMQNPRHLVRRRGQEARLRCSPMKGHSHVYWYRQLPEEGLKFMVYLQKENIIDESGMPKERFSAEFPKEGPSILRIQQVVRGDSAAYFCASSPQPGYEAFFGQGTRLTVV.

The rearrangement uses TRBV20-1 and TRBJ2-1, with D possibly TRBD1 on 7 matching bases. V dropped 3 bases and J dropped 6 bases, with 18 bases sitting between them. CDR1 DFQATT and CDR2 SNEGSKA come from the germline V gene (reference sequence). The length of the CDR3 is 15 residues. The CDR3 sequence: CSASPQGGYSNEQFF. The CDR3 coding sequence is TGCAGTGCTAGTCCCCAGGGGGGTTACAGCAATGAGCAGTTCTTC.

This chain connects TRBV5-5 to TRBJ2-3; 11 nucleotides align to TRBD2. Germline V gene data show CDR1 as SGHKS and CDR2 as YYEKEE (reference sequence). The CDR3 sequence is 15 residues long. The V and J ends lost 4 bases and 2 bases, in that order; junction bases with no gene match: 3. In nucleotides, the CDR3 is TGTGCCAGCAGCCTACTAGCGGGGGTCACAGATACGCAGTATTTT. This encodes CASSLLAGVTDTQYF.

The CDR3, as DNA: TGTGCCAGCAGTGAAGCGTACGGGGAAGTGGGCACTGAAGCTTTCTTT. It yields the protein CASSEAYGEVGTEAFF. The chain combines TRBV6-1 with TRBJ1-1; D is uncertain. V lost 0 bases and J lost 4, with 15 bases in between. The CDR3 contains 16 residues. In germline, CDR1 is MNHNS, CDR2 SASEGT.

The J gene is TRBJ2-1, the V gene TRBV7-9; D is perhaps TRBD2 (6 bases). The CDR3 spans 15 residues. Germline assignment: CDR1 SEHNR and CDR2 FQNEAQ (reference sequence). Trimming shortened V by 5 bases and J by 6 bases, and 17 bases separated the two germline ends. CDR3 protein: CASSPSGTGINEQFF. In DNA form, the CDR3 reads TGTGCCAGCAGCCCGTCCGGGACTGGTATCAATGAGCAGTTCTTC.

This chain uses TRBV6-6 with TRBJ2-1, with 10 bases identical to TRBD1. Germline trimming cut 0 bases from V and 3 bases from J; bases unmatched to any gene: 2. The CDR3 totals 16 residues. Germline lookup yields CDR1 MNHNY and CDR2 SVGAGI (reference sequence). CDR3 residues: CASSYSTGGGYNEQFF. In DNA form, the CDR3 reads TGTGCCAGCAGTTACTCGACAGGGGGCGGCTACAATGAGCAGTTCTTC.

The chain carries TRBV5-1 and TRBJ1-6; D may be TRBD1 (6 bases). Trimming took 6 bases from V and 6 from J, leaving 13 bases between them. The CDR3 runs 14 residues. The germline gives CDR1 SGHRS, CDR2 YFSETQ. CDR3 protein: CASNRDGPNSPLHF. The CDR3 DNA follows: TGCGCCAGCAACAGGGACGGCCCTAATTCACCCCTCCACTTT.

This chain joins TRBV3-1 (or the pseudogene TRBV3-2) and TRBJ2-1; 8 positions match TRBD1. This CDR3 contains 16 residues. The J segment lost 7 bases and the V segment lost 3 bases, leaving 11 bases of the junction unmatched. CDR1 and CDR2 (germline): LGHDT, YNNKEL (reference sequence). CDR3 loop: CASSHLGQGAWNEQFF. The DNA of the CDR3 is TGTGCCAGCAGCCACCTAGGACAGGGAGCTTGGAATGAGCAGTTCTTC.

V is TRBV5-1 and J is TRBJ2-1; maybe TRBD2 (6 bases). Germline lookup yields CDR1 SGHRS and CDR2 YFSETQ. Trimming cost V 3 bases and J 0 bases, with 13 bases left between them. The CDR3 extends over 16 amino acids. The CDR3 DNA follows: TGCGCCAGCAGCTCGACTCTAGCGAACTCCTACAATGAGCAGTTCTTC. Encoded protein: CASSSTLANSYNEQFF.

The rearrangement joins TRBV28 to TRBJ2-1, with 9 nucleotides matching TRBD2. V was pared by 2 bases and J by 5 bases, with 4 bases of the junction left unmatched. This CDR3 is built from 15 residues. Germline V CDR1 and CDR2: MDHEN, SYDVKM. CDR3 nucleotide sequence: TGTGCCAGCAGTTTAGCGGGGGGGGGCAACAATGAGCAGTTCTTC. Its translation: CASSLAGGGNNEQFF.

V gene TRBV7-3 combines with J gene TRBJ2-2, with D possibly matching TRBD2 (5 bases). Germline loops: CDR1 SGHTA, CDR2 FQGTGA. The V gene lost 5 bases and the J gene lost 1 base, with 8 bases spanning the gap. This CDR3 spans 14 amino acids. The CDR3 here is CASSPDWNTGELFF. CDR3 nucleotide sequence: TGTGCCAGCAGCCCGGACTGGAACACCGGGGAGCTGTTTTTT.

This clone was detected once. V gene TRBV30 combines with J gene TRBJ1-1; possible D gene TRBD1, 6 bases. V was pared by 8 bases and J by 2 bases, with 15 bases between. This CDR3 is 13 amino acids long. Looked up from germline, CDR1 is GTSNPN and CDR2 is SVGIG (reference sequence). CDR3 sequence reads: CARDIRGNTEAFF. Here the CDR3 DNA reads TGTGCCCGGGACATCAGGGGCAACACTGAAGCTTTCTTT.

The DNA for the CDR3 is TGTGCCACCAGTGGTTTAGGGACAGTCACAGATACGCAGTATTTT. Amino acids: CATSGLGTVTDTQYF. This sequence joins TRBV24-1 and TRBJ2-3, with 7 bases identical to TRBD1. Germline V lookup: CDR1 KGHDR, CDR2 SFDVKD. Losses at the gene ends were 5 bases for V and 2 bases for J; bases not matched to a gene: 6. The CDR3 totals 15 residues.

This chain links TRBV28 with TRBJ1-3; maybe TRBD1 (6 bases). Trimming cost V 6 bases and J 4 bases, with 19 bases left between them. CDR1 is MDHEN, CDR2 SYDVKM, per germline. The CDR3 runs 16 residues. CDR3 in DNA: TGTGCCAGCAGCCCCCCTCGGGACATAACCGGAAACACCATATATTTT. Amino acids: CASSPPRDITGNTIYF.

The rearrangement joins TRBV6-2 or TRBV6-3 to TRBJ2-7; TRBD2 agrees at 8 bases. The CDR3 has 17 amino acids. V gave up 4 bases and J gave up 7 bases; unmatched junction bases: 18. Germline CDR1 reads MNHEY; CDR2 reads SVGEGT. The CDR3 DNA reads TGTGCCAGCAGTTCCACTGTCTCTATAGCGGGAACTGGGGAGCAGTACTTC. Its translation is CASSSTVSIAGTGEQYF.

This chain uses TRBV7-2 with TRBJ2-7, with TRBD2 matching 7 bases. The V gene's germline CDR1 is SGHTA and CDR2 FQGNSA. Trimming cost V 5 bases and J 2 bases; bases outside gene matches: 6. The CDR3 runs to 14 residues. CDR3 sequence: CASSRPSGPYEQYF. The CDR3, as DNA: TGTGCCAGCAGCCGCCCTAGCGGCCCCTACGAGCAGTACTTC.

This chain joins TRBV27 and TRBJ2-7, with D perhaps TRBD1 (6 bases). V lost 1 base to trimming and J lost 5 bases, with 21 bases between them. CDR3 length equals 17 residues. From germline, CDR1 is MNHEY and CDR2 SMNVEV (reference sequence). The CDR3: CASSLFPQQGRSHEQYF. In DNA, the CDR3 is TGTGCCAGCAGTTTATTCCCGCAACAGGGTCGGAGCCACGAGCAGTACTTC.

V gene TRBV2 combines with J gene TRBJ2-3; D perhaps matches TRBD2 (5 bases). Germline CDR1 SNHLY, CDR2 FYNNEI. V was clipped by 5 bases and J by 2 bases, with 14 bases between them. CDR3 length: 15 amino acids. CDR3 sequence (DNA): TGTGCCAGCAGTCCCCGGGGTCTCTTCACAGATACGCAGTATTTT. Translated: CASSPRGLFTDTQYF.

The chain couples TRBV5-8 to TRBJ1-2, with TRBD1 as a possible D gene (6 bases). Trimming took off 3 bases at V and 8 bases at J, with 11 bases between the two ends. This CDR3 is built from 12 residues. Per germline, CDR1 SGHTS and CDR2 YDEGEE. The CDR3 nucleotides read TGTGCCAGCAGCTCTCAGACAGGCGGCTACACCTTC. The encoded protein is CASSSQTGGYTF.

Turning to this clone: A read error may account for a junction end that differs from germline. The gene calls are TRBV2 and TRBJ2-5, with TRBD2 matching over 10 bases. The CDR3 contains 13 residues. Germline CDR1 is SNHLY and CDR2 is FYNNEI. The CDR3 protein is CASSGLAGDVSHF. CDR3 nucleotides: TGTGCCAGCAGCGGGCTAGCGGGAGACGTATCACACTTC.

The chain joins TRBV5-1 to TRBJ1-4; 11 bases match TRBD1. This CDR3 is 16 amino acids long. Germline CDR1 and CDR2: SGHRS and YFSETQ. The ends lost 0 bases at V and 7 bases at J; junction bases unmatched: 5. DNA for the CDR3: TGCGCCAGCAGCTTGGGGACAGGGGGCGCCCCTGAAAAACTGTTTTTT. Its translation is CASSLGTGGAPEKLFF.

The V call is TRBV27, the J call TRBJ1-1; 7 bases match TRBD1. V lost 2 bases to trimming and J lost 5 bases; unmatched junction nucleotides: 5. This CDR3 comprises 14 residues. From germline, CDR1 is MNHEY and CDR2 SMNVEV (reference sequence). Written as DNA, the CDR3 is TGTGCCAGCAGTTTACGAGGGGGCGGGACTGAAGCTTTCTTT. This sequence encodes CASSLRGGGTEAFF.